The 22 T cell receptor beta chains in this list originate from one sample, sequenced in a study of OX40 agonist ivuxolimab in advanced cancers. Here immunoSEQ multiplex PCR was the method, and the copy in TCRdb shows in-frame clones only, minus some. The data contain tens of thousands of clones, roughly 83% of them singletons. The sequencing used CD4+ or CD8+ T cells sorted from blood, collected in a trial of the OX40 agonist ivuxolimab. The receptor source for this set is an adult with an advanced solid tumor such as melanoma, head and neck, liver or kidney cancer.

The V call is TRBV14, the J call TRBJ1-2, with 9 bases lining up with TRBD1. The CDR3 is made up of 14 amino acids. CDR1 is SGHDN and CDR2 is FVKESK in the germline V gene. V was clipped by 1 base and J by 6 bases; unmatched bases: 3. Here the CDR3 DNA reads TGTGCCAGCAGCCAAGCGGGACAGGGAAATGGCTACACCTTC. Amino acids: CASSQAGQGNGYTF.

The V gene is TRBV7-3, the J gene TRBJ2-2; 10 nucleotides agree with TRBD2. The CDR3 sequence is 15 residues long. V gave up 5 bases and J gave up 4 bases; unmatched junction bases: 4. CDR1 and CDR2 (germline): SGHTA, FQGTGA. CDR3 protein: CASSPQRGGTGELFF. For the CDR3, the DNA is TGTGCCAGCAGCCCCCAGCGGGGGGGCACCGGGGAGCTGTTTTTT.

J is TRBJ1-1 and V is TRBV4-3; D is uncertain. V was pared by 3 bases and J by 2 bases, with 13 bases between. CDR1 and CDR2 from the germline V gene are LGHNA and YSLEER. The CDR3 has 15 residues. CDR3 in amino acids: CASSHLGRANTEAFF. CDR3 sequence (DNA): TGCGCCAGCAGCCACTTGGGGAGGGCTAACACTGAAGCTTTCTTT.

This clone was detected only once. The chain carries TRBV28 and TRBJ1-2, with D possibly TRBD1 on 6 matching bases. CDR3 length: 13 amino acids. Germline assignment: CDR1 MDHEN and CDR2 SYDVKM. The V end lost 3 bases, the J end lost 4 bases, and 9 bases lay between the germline ends. The CDR3: CASSFGGLYGYTF. The CDR3, as DNA: TGTGCCAGCAGTTTCGGGGGGCTCTATGGCTACACCTTC.

This chain joins TRBV2 and TRBJ1-1, with TRBD1 identical over 8 bases. The CDR3 length is 13 residues. V was pared by 9 bases and J by 1 base, with 4 bases of the junction left unmatched. Germline CDR1 SNHLY, CDR2 FYNNEI. Written as DNA, the CDR3 is TGTGCCAGGGCGACAGGGGCGAACACTGAAGCTTTCTTT. This encodes CARATGANTEAFF.

In nucleotides, the CDR3 is TGTGCCATCAGTGGTGTCAGTTCGGAGGGCTACACCTTC. Its translation is CAISGVSSEGYTF. This chain connects TRBV10-3 to TRBJ1-2; no reliable D call. This CDR3 spans 13 amino acids. Trimming removed 4 bases from V and 8 bases from J, with 14 bases in between. From germline, CDR1 is ENHRY and CDR2 SYGVKD.

The rearrangement links TRBV30 to TRBJ1-1; 7 bases are a match to TRBD1. The CDR3 spans 14 residues. CDR1 is GTSNPN and CDR2 is SVGIG in the germline V gene (reference sequence). Trimming took 5 bases from V and 1 from J; bases not matched to a gene: 7. DNA for the CDR3: TGTGCCTGGGGTTCCGGGACAGAGAACACTGAAGCTTTCTTT. It encodes CAWGSGTENTEAFF.

The chain has TRBV11-3 and TRBJ2-5; TRBD2 is a possible D gene (6 bases). With 3 bases removed from V and 11 bases from J, the gap between germline ends came to 16 bases. The CDR3 covers 13 residues. Germline loops: CDR1 SGHNT, CDR2 YENEEA. As DNA, the CDR3 is TGTGCCAGCAGCTTGGGCCCCGATCGGGAGCAGTACTTC. It yields the protein CASSLGPDREQYF.

The chain is built from TRBV27 and TRBJ2-5, with D perhaps TRBD1 (6 bases). The germline V gene encodes CDR1 MNHEY and CDR2 SMNVEV (reference sequence). The CDR3 contains 13 residues. Trimming took 3 bases from V and 5 from J, leaving 10 bases between them. This CDR3 is CASSFYREETQYF. In DNA form, the CDR3 reads TGTGCCAGCAGTTTTTACAGGGAGGAGACCCAGTACTTC.

This clone has only one observation. The chain couples TRBV16 to TRBJ2-5; no firm D call. Per the germline V gene, CDR1 is KGHSY and CDR2 is FQNENV. CDR3 length: 16 residues. Trimming cost V 1 base and J 3 bases, with 15 bases left between them. CDR3 bases: TGTGCCAGCAGCCAATTTCAACGGAGCGTCAAAGAGACCCAGTACTTC. Its translation: CASSQFQRSVKETQYF.

The chain has TRBV29-1 and TRBJ2-1, with TRBD2 as a possible D gene (5 bases). V shed 0 bases and J shed 3 bases, with 15 bases lying between them. The CDR3 is 16 residues long. The germline gives CDR1 SQVTM, CDR2 ANQGSEA. CDR3 in amino acids: CSVEDDKRNIYNEQFF. The CDR3 region has the DNA TGCAGCGTTGAAGATGATAAGCGGAATATCTACAATGAGCAGTTCTTC.

V is TRBV10-3 and J is TRBJ2-7; perhaps TRBD1 as D (6 bases). This CDR3 has 15 amino acids. Looked up from germline, CDR1 is ENHRY and CDR2 is SYGVKD. With 2 bases removed from V and 3 bases from J, the gap between germline ends came to 14 bases. CDR3 nucleotide sequence: TGTGCCATCAGTGAGCGTCAGGGGATAAGCTACGAGCAGTACTTC. As protein: CAISERQGISYEQYF.

The chain carries TRBV30 and TRBJ2-7; D not resolved. Deletions cut 2 bases from V and 1 base from J, with 12 bases between. Germline CDR1 GTSNPN, CDR2 SVGIG (reference sequence). This CDR3 comprises 14 residues. The CDR3 is CAWSSSMGSYEQYF. In DNA form, the CDR3 reads TGTGCCTGGAGTTCAAGCATGGGGTCCTACGAGCAGTACTTC.

This chain links TRBV7-2 with TRBJ2-7; 7 bases are a match to TRBD1. Germline CDR1 reads SGHTA; CDR2 reads FQGNSA. The CDR3 spans 15 residues. Losses at the gene ends were 5 bases for V and 4 bases for J; bases not matched to a gene: 11. CDR3 sequence (DNA): TGTGCCAGCAGCCCATCAGGGGGTTCTACGTACGAGCAGTACTTC. It encodes CASSPSGGSTYEQYF.

The chain is built from TRBV12-2 and TRBJ2-7; TRBD1, the table's D call, was not compared with the DNA. TRBV12-2 represents a pseudogene. The CDR3 sequence is 19 residues long. The chain's CDR3 is CASRHVGDRGFTSSYEQYF. CDR3 in DNA: TGTGCAAGTCGCCATGTCGGAGACAGGGGATTTACGAGCTCCTACGAGCAGTACTTC.

The gene calls are TRBV4-1 and TRBJ2-1; 7 bases are a match to TRBD2. With V trimmed by 5 bases and J by 12 bases, 16 bases remained unmatched. CDR3 length: 15 residues. Germline CDR1 reads MGHRA; CDR2 reads YSYEKL. This CDR3 is CASSSRVTSERTQFF. CDR3 nucleotides: TGCGCCAGCAGCTCCAGAGTCACTAGCGAGAGGACGCAGTTCTTC.

This clone turned up a few times. This rearrangement joins TRBV7-9 to TRBJ2-7; either TRBD1 or TRBD2 may fit D (5 bases each). The CDR3 contains 13 residues. With 5 bases removed from V and 6 bases from J, the gap between germline ends came to 14 bases. CDR1 and CDR2 (germline): SEHNR, FQNEAQ (reference sequence). The CDR3 coding sequence is TGTGCCAGCAGCCCTTGGGGGAGCCCCGAGCAGTACTTC. This encodes CASSPWGSPEQYF.

This sequence joins TRBV9 and TRBJ2-3, with D possibly matching TRBD2 (6 bases). This CDR3 spans 16 amino acids. The V end lost 3 bases, the J end lost 2 bases, and 16 bases lay between the germline ends. From germline, CDR1 is SGDLS and CDR2 YYNGEE. The CDR3 spells CASSGPPGTYTDTQYF. The CDR3 region has the DNA TGTGCCAGCAGCGGCCCCCCCGGGACTTACACAGATACGCAGTATTTT.

This clone was seen only a few times. The chain has TRBV19 and TRBJ1-6; 8 bases fit TRBD1. CDR1 LNHDA and CDR2 SQIVND come from the germline V gene (reference sequence). V trimming: 6 bases; J trimming: 5 bases; junction bases outside the gene matches: 6. The CDR3 totals 15 residues. Here the CDR3 DNA reads TGTGCCAGTAGACCTACAGGGGGTAATAATTCACCCCTCCACTTT. The encoded protein is CASRPTGGNNSPLHF.

This chain joins TRBV13 and TRBJ1-5, with D possibly being TRBD1 (5 bases). The germline gives CDR1 PRHDT, CDR2 FYEKMQ (reference sequence). Trimming removed 2 bases at V and 2 bases at J, with 10 bases between. The CDR3 extends over 15 amino acids. The CDR3 DNA reads TGTGCCAGCAGCTTACGGCGAGGGGGCAATCAGCCCCAGCATTTT. Translating it yields CASSLRRGGNQPQHF.

The chain is built from TRBV27 and TRBJ2-3; 12 nucleotides align to TRBD2. The CDR3 sequence is 18 residues long. V gave up 2 bases and J gave up 0 bases; unmatched junction bases: 6. Germline CDR1 reads MNHEY; CDR2 reads SMNVEV (reference sequence). CDR3 in DNA: TGTGCCAGCAGTTTACAACTAGCGGGAGGAGTTAGCACAGATACGCAGTATTTT. This sequence encodes CASSLQLAGGVSTDTQYF.

The rearrangement uses TRBV28 and TRBJ2-2; possibly TRBD1 for D (5 bases). V shed 7 bases and J shed 0 bases, with 12 bases lying between them. CDR3 length: 15 residues. Germline CDR1 and CDR2: MDHEN and SYDVKM. DNA for the CDR3: TGTGCCAGCACCCCGGACACCGCGAACACCGGGGAGCTGTTTTTT. Translated: CASTPDTANTGELFF.